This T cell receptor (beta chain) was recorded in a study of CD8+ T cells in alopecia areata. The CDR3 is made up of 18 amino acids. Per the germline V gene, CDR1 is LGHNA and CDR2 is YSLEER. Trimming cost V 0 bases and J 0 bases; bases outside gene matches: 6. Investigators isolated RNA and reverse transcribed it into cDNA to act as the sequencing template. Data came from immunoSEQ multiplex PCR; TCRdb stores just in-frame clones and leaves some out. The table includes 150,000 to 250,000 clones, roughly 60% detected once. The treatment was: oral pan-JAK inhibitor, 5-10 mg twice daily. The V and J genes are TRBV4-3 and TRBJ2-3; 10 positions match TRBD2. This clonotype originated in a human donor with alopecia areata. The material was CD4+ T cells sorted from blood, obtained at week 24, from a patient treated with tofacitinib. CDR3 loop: CASSQDGASGGSTDTQYF. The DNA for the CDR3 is TGCGCCAGCAGCCAAGATGGAGCTAGCGGGGGCAGCACAGATACGCAGTATTTT.